This T cell receptor (beta chain) was documented in a study of Graves' ophthalmopathy and Graves' hyperthyroidism. RNA transcripts served as template for amplifying TCR beta CDR3 sequences. HTBI-primed RT-PCR formed the first round, and a multiplex PCR formed the second. TCRdb reprocessed the multiplex PCR reads with MiXCR, giving one entry per CDR3 protein. The sample has around 1,000,000 distinct CDR3 sequences; about 40% are singletons. Study-wide findings and caveats: This model predicted ophthalmopathy progression (sensitivity 65% to 71%, specificity roughly 72%).

On this clonotype: Its antigen remains unknown.

Sample: peripheral blood or thyroid tissue (not recorded which). The sequence was obtained from an adult man with Graves' hyperthyroidism.

CDR3 loop: CAISGLAGHRKNTEAFF. The DNA of the CDR3 is TGTGCCATCAGTGGACTAGCGGGACATAGAAAGAACACTGAAGCTTTCTTT. This chain uses TRBV10-3 with TRBJ1-1, with D perhaps TRBD1 (6 bases). This CDR3 is 17 amino acids long. Trimming left V 4 bases short and J 1 base short, with 19 bases between. CDR1 is ENHRY, CDR2 SYGVKD, per germline.